The rows below give T cell receptor beta chains drawn from one sample of a study of radiotherapy plus CTLA-4 blockade in lung cancer. Generated by immunoSEQ multiplex PCR, the TCRdb table keeps only in-frame clones and is missing some. The table lists about 68,000 clones, roughly 78% of them singletons. Sequenced here: peripheral blood, sampled from a patient treated with radiotherapy plus ipilimumab. These receptors were taken from a human donor with non-small cell lung cancer who had a complete response to radiotherapy plus ipilimumab. CDR3s include the opening cysteine and the closing phenylalanine or tryptophan. The order of the fields is clone size, V gene, D gene, J gene, CDR3 length, CDR3 DNA, CDR3 protein. The D gene is left open where the match is weak. Only some rows state a clone size, as once, few, many or a class for expanded clones.

.	TRBV19	TRBD1	TRBJ1-2	14	TGTGCCAGCTCTGAGGGGGCGTCAAGTGGTGGCTACACCTTC	CASSEGASSGGYTF
.	TRBV10-1	TRBD1	TRBJ2-1	13	TGCGCCAGCAGTGAGACACAGGGGGCCATAGTATTCTTC	CASSETQGAIVFF
once	TRBV9	TRBD2	TRBJ2-1	15	TGTGCCAGCAGCCCCCTCGGGACTAGCAACAATGAGCAGTTCTTC	CASSPLGTSNNEQFF
few	TRBV7-6	TRBD1	TRBJ1-3	16	TGTGCCAGCAGCCTACATCCACAGGGGGCGGGTGACACCATATATTTT	CASSLHPQGAGDTIYF
.	TRBV7-8	TRBD1	TRBJ1-5	15	TGTGCCAGCAGCTTAGGGGGGACAGGGGACGGGCCCCAGCATTTT	CASSLGGTGDGPQHF
.	TRBV9	TRBD1	TRBJ1-6	14	TGTGCCAGCAGCCCCCGGACAGGGGATTCACCCCTCCACTTT	CASSPRTGDSPLHF
.	TRBV19	.	TRBJ2-2	14	TGTGCCAGTAGTATAGTGAGTGGTACCGGGGAGCTGTTTTTT	CASSIVSGTGELFF
.	TRBV18	.	TRBJ2-7	15	TGTGCCAGCTCTGATGGAGGGGTCGAAACCTACGAGCAGTACTTC	CASSDGGVETYEQYF
.	TRBV5-6	.	TRBJ1-1	13	TGTGCCAGCAGCTTGGCGGGGAACACTGAAGCTTTCTTT	CASSLAGNTEAFF
.	TRBV2	.	TRBJ2-1	11	TGTGCCAGCAGTGTTTGGAGGGAGCAGTTCTTC	CASSVWREQFF
.	TRBV28	.	TRBJ2-7	15	TGTGCCACCATCCAGGCCGCCTGGAGCTCCTACGAGCAGTACTTC	CATIQAAWSSYEQYF
.	TRBV4-3	.	TRBJ2-7	18	TGCGCCAGCAGCCAAGATCTTACCGGGACGGCGAGCTCCTACGAGCAGTACTTC	CASSQDLTGTASSYEQYF
.	TRBV11-2	.	TRBJ2-7	13	TGTGCCAGCAGCTATGGGACAAGTCGCGAGCAGTACTTC	CASSYGTSREQYF
.	TRBV11-3	.	TRBJ2-5	12	TGTGCCAGCAGCTTAGGGTCAGAGACCCAGTACTTC	CASSLGSETQYF
.	TRBV7-2	.	TRBJ1-2	15	TGTGCCAGCAGCTTAGCGCCGGGGTCTATTGATGGCTACACCTTC	CASSLAPGSIDGYTF
.	TRBV6-5	TRBD1	TRBJ2-7	14	TGTGCCAGCAGTACCGGGACAGGGGGCTACGAGCAGTACTTC	CASSTGTGGYEQYF
once	TRBV5-4	TRBD1	TRBJ2-1	16	TGTGCCAGCAGCTTGGGAGGGACAGGCGCTTACAATGAGCAGTTCTTC	CASSLGGTGAYNEQFF
.	TRBV9	.	TRBJ2-3	19	TGTGCCAGCAGCGTAGGACATCAATGGGGACTCGAGAACACAGATACGCAGTATTTT	CASSVGHQWGLENTDTQYF
few	TRBV7-6	.	TRBJ2-7	14	TGTGCCAGCAGCTCCCCGGACAACTACTACGAGCAGTACTTC	CASSSPDNYYEQYF
.	TRBV11-2	.	TRBJ2-2	15	TGTGCCAGCAGCTTAGATCAGGGAGGATGGTGGGAGCTGTTTTTT	CASSLDQGGWWELFF
.	TRBV30	.	TRBJ1-1	13	TGTGCCTGGAGTACCACAGTGACGACTGAAGCTTTCTTT	CAWSTTVTTEAFF
.	TRBV30	.	TRBJ1-4	12	TGTGCCTGGAAGACCAGGAGGGGGAAACTGTTTTTT	CAWKTRRGKLFF
.	TRBV5-1	.	TRBJ1-2	13	TGCGCCAGCAGTAAGACGGCCGTCTATGGCTACACCTTC	CASSKTAVYGYTF
.	TRBV6-1	TRBD2	TRBJ2-1	14	TGTGCCAGCAGTGGGGGGGGGATAGACAATGAGCAGTTCTTC	CASSGGGIDNEQFF
.	TRBV7-2	.	TRBJ2-5	15	TGTGCCAGCAGCCTTCGTTCAGGGCCCCAAGAGACCCAGTACTTC	CASSLRSGPQETQYF
.	TRBV5-4	TRBD2	TRBJ2-5	15	TGTGCCAGCAGCTTGAGACTAGCGGGCCAAGAGACCCAGTACTTC	CASSLRLAGQETQYF
.	TRBV2	TRBD1	TRBJ1-4	17	TGTGCCAGCAGTGGGGACAGGGGGCACCGAGCTAATGAAAAACTGTTTTTT	CASSGDRGHRANEKLFF
once	TRBV11-2	.	TRBJ2-1	11	TGTGCCAGCAGCTCCAGGGGACGTAGGTTCTTC	CASSSRGRRFF
.	TRBV27	TRBD1	TRBJ1-1	13	TGTGCCAGCAGGCTGGACAGGTTCACTGAAGCTTTCTTT	CASRLDRFTEAFF
.	TRBV30	.	TRBJ1-4	14	TGTGCCTGGAGTGTGGGGGGCTCTAATGAAAAACTGTTTTTT	CAWSVGGSNEKLFF
.	TRBV6-5	.	TRBJ1-3	14	TGTGCCTGCCGAGAGGGGGGATACGGAAACACCATATATTTT	CACREGGYGNTIYF
.	TRBV10-3	.	TRBJ1-1	13	TGTGCCATCAGTAAGGGCATGAACACTGAAGCTTTCTTT	CAISKGMNTEAFF
.	TRBV7-6	.	TRBJ2-7	13	TGTGCCAGCAGCGTCGGACAGCCTTACGAGCAGTACTTC	CASSVGQPYEQYF
.	TRBV30	.	TRBJ2-6	14	TGTGCCTGGAGTCAGAGCTCTGGGGCCAACGTCCTGACTTTC	CAWSQSSGANVLTF
once	TRBV5-1	.	TRBJ1-4	14	TGCGCCAGCAGCACCGGACGAAATAATGAAAAACTGTTTTTT	CASSTGRNNEKLFF
.	TRBV18	.	TRBJ1-2	14	TGTGCCAGCTCACCAGATCCGAGTATTCTGGGCTACACCTTC	CASSPDPSILGYTF
.	TRBV12-5	.	TRBJ1-1	14	TGTGCTAGTGGTTTGGTACAGGTAAGGACTGAAGCTTTCTTT	CASGLVQVRTEAFF
.	TRBV4-3	.	TRBJ1-2	14	TGCGCCAGCAGCCACAGCGGCACTAACTATGGCTACACCTTC	CASSHSGTNYGYTF
.	TRBV7-9	.	TRBJ1-5	17	TGTGCCAGCAGCTTAGCGGGGAGGGGCGGCGGTAATCAGCCCCAGCATTTT	CASSLAGRGGGNQPQHF
.	TRBV30	.	TRBJ1-2	12	TGTGCCTGGAGTGTACGTTCGAATGGCTACACCTTC	CAWSVRSNGYTF
.	TRBV2	TRBD1	TRBJ1-5	14	TGTGCCAGCAACAGGGGACGGAGCAATCAGCCCCAGCATTTT	CASNRGRSNQPQHF
.	TRBV20-1	.	TRBJ2-1	10	TGCAGTGCTACAGACAGAAAGCAGTTCTTC	CSATDRKQFF
.	TRBV11-2	.	TRBJ2-3	13	TGTGCCAGCAGCTTTGATGACGTAAATACGCAGTATTTT	CASSFDDVNTQYF
.	TRBV7-8	.	TRBJ2-1	15	TGTGCCAGCAGCTGGGAACGCGAACCCTACAATGAGCAGTTCTTC	CASSWEREPYNEQFF
once	TRBV5-6	.	TRBJ2-1	17	TGTGCCAGCAGCACCGTACAGGGTACGTGGTCCTACAATGAGCAGTTCTTC	CASSTVQGTWSYNEQFF
.	TRBV18	.	TRBJ2-7	14	TGTGCCAGCTCACTGCCGGGACGGTCCTACGAGCAGTACTTC	CASSLPGRSYEQYF
.	TRBV2	TRBD1	TRBJ1-5	14	TGTGCCAGCAGTGGGACAGGGAAGTATCAGCCCCAGCATTTT	CASSGTGKYQPQHF
once	TRBV7-2	.	TRBJ2-5	13	TGTGCCAGCAGCTTGAACAACCAAGAGACCCAGTACTTC	CASSLNNQETQYF
.	TRBV6-1	TRBD2	TRBJ2-7	17	TGTGCCAGCAGTGACCCGGGACTAGCGGGGGGACCCTACGAGCAGTACTTC	CASSDPGLAGGPYEQYF
.	TRBV5-1	TRBD2	TRBJ2-4	15	TGCGCCAGCACCTGGACTAGCGGCGCCAAAAACATTCAGTACTTC	CASTWTSGAKNIQYF
.	TRBV19	.	TRBJ1-5	13	TGTGCCAGTAAAAGGGGGAGGGCAGAGCCCCAGCATTTT	CASKRGRAEPQHF
.	TRBV6-6	.	TRBJ2-7	14	TGTGCCAGCAGGAACGGGCAGGGAAAGGACGAGCAGTACTTC	CASRNGQGKDEQYF
.	TRBV7-2	TRBD1	TRBJ2-1	14	TGTGCCAGCACCGAGGGACAGGGCTACAATGAGCAGTTCTTC	CASTEGQGYNEQFF
.	TRBV7-2	.	TRBJ1-1	16	TGTGCCAGCAGCGCCCGACAGTTTTCCATGAACACTGAAGCTTTCTTT	CASSARQFSMNTEAFF
.	TRBV5-5	TRBD1	TRBJ2-1	12	TGTGCCAGCGGGACAGGGTCGAATGAGCAGTTCTTC	CASGTGSNEQFF
.	TRBV5-5	.	TRBJ1-2	11	TGTGCCAGCAGCAAGACAAGGGGCTACACCTTC	CASSKTRGYTF
.	TRBV12-5	.	TRBJ2-6	17	TGTGCTAGTGGTTTGGCTGGCCTCTCATCTGGGGCCAACGTCCTGACTTTC	CASGLAGLSSGANVLTF
.	TRBV5-4	TRBD1	TRBJ2-5	18	TGTGCCAGCAGCTTGAATATATTTGGGGGACAGGGCGCAGAGACCCAGTACTTC	CASSLNIFGGQGAETQYF